This passage covers 13 T cell receptor beta chains from one sample sequenced in a study of T cell changes during pregnancy in multiple sclerosis. Method: immunoSEQ multiplex PCR; TCRdb's copy keeps in-frame clones and lacks some. The sample lists roughly 60,000 clones; 90% to 95% were seen once. Sequenced here: CD4+ T cells from peripheral blood mononuclear cells, sampled before pregnancy. The receptors were gathered from a female donor with multiple sclerosis, enrolled in a pregnancy study.

The V call is TRBV11-2, the J call TRBJ2-1; the match to TRBD2 covers 13 bases. Germline V gene lookup returns CDR1 SGHAT and CDR2 FQNNGV. V was pared by 4 bases and J by 0 bases, with 9 bases of the junction left unmatched. CDR3 length equals 19 residues. CDR3 coding DNA: TGTGCCAGCAGCTCCGCCCGGACTAGCGGGAGCAGCTCCTACAATGAGCAGTTCTTC. Translated, it gives CASSSARTSGSSSYNEQFF.

The genes are TRBV18 and TRBJ2-6, with unresolved D. This CDR3 contains 15 residues. Between the trimmed V and J ends, which lost 3 bases and 4 bases, there was a span of 10 bases. The germline V gene encodes CDR1 KGHSH and CDR2 LQKENI. The CDR3 DNA is TGTGCCAGCTCACCGAGGCTAACGGGGGCCAACGTCCTGACTTTC. It codes for CASSPRLTGANVLTF.

The chain links TRBV29-1 to TRBJ2-1; perhaps TRBD2 as D (5 bases). This CDR3 is built from 13 residues. Germline V CDR1 and CDR2: SQVTM, ANQGSEA. V lost 5 bases and J 2 bases, leaving 10 bases between the germline ends. The CDR3 here is CSVKTGTYNEQFF. The DNA of the CDR3 is TGCAGCGTTAAAACGGGGACCTACAATGAGCAGTTCTTC.

This chain links TRBV19 with TRBJ1-2, with D perhaps matching TRBD1 (5 bases). The germline gives CDR1 LNHDA, CDR2 SQIVND (reference sequence). The length of the CDR3 is 13 residues. Trimming pared 7 bases from V and 0 bases from J, leaving 9 bases between. CDR3 sequence (DNA): TGTGCCAGTATAGGAGGGGCTAACTATGGCTACACCTTC. Encoded protein: CASIGGANYGYTF.

The chain employs TRBV6-6 and TRBJ2-7; D may be TRBD2 (6 bases). V lost 7 bases, J lost 5 bases, and 15 bases lay in between. Germline loops: CDR1 MNHNY, CDR2 SVGAGI (reference sequence). The length of the CDR3 is 13 residues. The CDR3 spells CASKRAEGHEQYF. The CDR3 bases are TGTGCCAGCAAACGAGCGGAGGGCCACGAGCAGTACTTC.

The genes are TRBV28 and TRBJ2-2, with 11 bases matching TRBD2. The trim removed 3 bases at V and 1 base at J, leaving 1 base unmatched. CDR3 length: 16 amino acids. Germline V gives CDR1 MDHEN, CDR2 SYDVKM. For the CDR3, the DNA is TGTGCCAGCAGTTTGACTAGCGGGATGAACACCGGGGAGCTGTTTTTT. Its translation: CASSLTSGMNTGELFF.

V and J are TRBV2 and TRBJ1-1; D gene uncertain. Germline V gene sequence: CDR1 SNHLY, CDR2 FYNNEI. Trimming took off 6 bases at V and 5 bases at J, with 13 bases between the two ends. The CDR3 contains 13 residues. DNA for the CDR3: TGTGCCAGCAGGACGTGGGCCTATACTGAAGCTTTCTTT. Residues: CASRTWAYTEAFF.

The chain joins TRBV7-9 to TRBJ1-4; possibly TRBD1 for D (5 bases). Germline CDR1 and CDR2: SEHNR and FQNEAQ (reference sequence). This CDR3 comprises 15 residues. V lost 1 base to trimming and J lost 8 bases, with 14 bases between them. The CDR3 is CASSLEGGAGEKLFF. As DNA, the CDR3 is TGTGCCAGCAGCTTAGAGGGAGGGGCTGGGGAAAAACTGTTTTTT.

This chain joins TRBV2 and TRBJ2-1; TRBD2 matches at 12 bases. The CDR3 is 15 residues long. The germline CDR1 and CDR2 sequences are SNHLY and FYNNEI. V lost 6 bases and J lost 3; bases outside the gene matches: 3. The CDR3 spells CASRRLAGVYNEQFF. The CDR3 DNA follows: TGTGCCAGCAGGCGACTAGCGGGGGTCTACAATGAGCAGTTCTTC.

With regard to this clone: An end of the junction differs from the germline gene, which may be a read error. V gene TRBV5-4 combines with J gene TRBJ1-2, with 8 bases lining up with TRBD1. Germline V gene sequence: CDR1 SGHNT, CDR2 YYREEE (reference sequence). CDR3 size: 12 residues. The chain's CDR3 is CASSSQSGQGNF. The CDR3 region has the DNA TGTGCCAGCAGCTCCCAGAGCGGACAGGGAAACTTC.

The chain joins TRBV2 to TRBJ2-1; TRBD2 matches at 9 bases. CDR3 length equals 14 residues. Germline V gene lookup returns CDR1 SNHLY and CDR2 FYNNEI. The J segment lost 10 bases and the V segment lost 3 bases, leaving 7 bases of the junction unmatched. DNA of the CDR3: TGTGCCAGCAGTGATATAGCGGGAGAGGTCGAGCAGTTCTTC. Its protein is CASSDIAGEVEQFF.

As for this clone: Relative to the germline gene, one junction end is altered; a read error may explain this. This chain joins TRBV4-1 and TRBJ1-2, with 7 bases matching TRBD1. Germline V gene sequence: CDR1 MGHRA, CDR2 YSYEKL. The length of the CDR3 is 13 residues. Here the CDR3 DNA reads TGCGCCAGCAGCCAATTTACAGGGGCTGGCTACATCTTC. Encoded protein: CASSQFTGAGYIF.

V usage is TRBV7-8 and J usage is TRBJ2-1; 7 bases map to TRBD2. The CDR3 consists of 16 residues. Germline V gene data show CDR1 as SGHVS and CDR2 as FQNEAQ. Losses at the gene ends were 6 bases for V and 3 bases for J; bases not matched to a gene: 11. CDR3 sequence (DNA): TGTGCCAGCAGTTCTACCGGGGGGATCGACTACAATGAGCAGTTCTTC. Translating it yields CASSSTGGIDYNEQFF.